The 8 T cell receptor beta chains below come from one sample, sequenced in a study of blood T cell repertoires in COVID-19. TCRdb's table, derived via immunoSEQ multiplex PCR, lists solely in-frame clones and lacks some. Here the sample spans about 120,000 clones, more than 75% being singletons. Sequenced material: peripheral blood. Receptor source: a woman in her 70s with acute or convalescent COVID-19.

Only a few counts were recorded for this clone. V gene TRBV28 combines with J gene TRBJ1-3, with unresolved D. Per the germline V gene, CDR1 is MDHEN and CDR2 is SYDVKM. This CDR3 region has 14 residues. V was trimmed by 7 bases and J by 3 bases, leaving 13 bases between them. The CDR3 sequence is CASKKGDVGNTIYF. CDR3 coding DNA: TGTGCCAGCAAGAAAGGAGACGTTGGAAACACCATATATTTT.

This chain uses TRBV28 with TRBJ1-2; TRBD1 matches at 7 bases. CDR1 and CDR2 from the germline V gene are MDHEN and SYDVKM. This CDR3 contains 16 residues. V was pared by 2 bases and J by 5 bases, with 11 bases of the junction left unmatched. The CDR3 nucleotides read TGTGCCAGCAGTTTAGTCCCGGACAGGAAAGGGTATGGCTACACCTTC. It translates to CASSLVPDRKGYGYTF.

The chain employs TRBV30 and TRBJ1-2; a weak D match, TRBD1 (5 bases). The CDR3 has 14 amino acids. Germline CDR1 reads GTSNPN; CDR2 reads SVGIG (reference sequence). V lost 0 bases, J lost 1 base, and 9 bases lay in between. CDR3 protein: CAWSVRRVNYGYTF. The CDR3 DNA is TGTGCCTGGAGTGTCCGCAGGGTTAACTATGGCTACACCTTC.

J is TRBJ2-5 and V is TRBV6-2 or TRBV6-3; 9 bases match TRBD1. The CDR3 runs 15 residues. J gave up 5 bases and V 6 bases, and 10 bases lay outside the gene matches. CDR1 and CDR2 (germline): MNHEY, SVGEGT. The CDR3 sequence: CASSRGTGFGETQYF. CDR3 coding DNA: TGTGCCAGCAGCCGCGGGACAGGGTTCGGGGAGACCCAGTACTTC.

The rearrangement uses TRBV5-1 and TRBJ2-5; D is possibly TRBD1 (6 bases). Germline lookup yields CDR1 SGHRS and CDR2 YFSETQ. The CDR3 has 13 residues. V was cut by 3 bases and J by 5 bases, with 11 bases left in between. CDR3 nucleotide sequence: TGCGCCAGCAGCTCACAGGGTGGGGAGACCCAGTACTTC. Translating gives CASSSQGGETQYF.

V usage is TRBV11-2 and J usage is TRBJ2-3, with 8 positions matching TRBD2. Germline-derived CDR1 and CDR2 are SGHAT and FQNNGV. V was pared by 1 base and J by 2 bases, with 2 bases of the junction left unmatched. The CDR3 sequence is 15 residues long. This CDR3 is CASSLVAGYTDTQYF. In DNA form, the CDR3 reads TGTGCCAGCAGCTTAGTAGCGGGGTACACAGATACGCAGTATTTT.

This clone has only a few counts. The chain recombines TRBV5-4 with TRBJ1-1; D is uncertain. V lost 0 bases and J 3 bases, leaving 6 bases between the germline ends. The CDR3 is 13 residues long. The germline gives CDR1 SGHNT, CDR2 YYREEE (reference sequence). The CDR3, as DNA: TGTGCCAGCAGCTTGGCTTCAGACACTGAAGCTTTCTTT. It yields the protein CASSLASDTEAFF.

CDR3 region: CVRSTPPTSGGRETQYF. DNA for the CDR3: TGTGTCAGAAGCACCCCTCCGACTAGCGGGGGCCGGGAGACCCAGTACTTC. This chain connects TRBV7-5 to TRBJ2-5; the D segment call TRBD2 is taken from the table without a DNA check. TRBV7-5 has pseudogene status. This CDR3 is built from 17 residues.